The TCR beta chain described here comes from a study of cytomegalovirus exposure and HLA in healthy donors. Researchers ran the PCR with 60 Vbeta and 13 Jbeta primers. TCRdb's copy holds only in-frame clones and misses some; the assay was immunoSEQ multiplex PCR. Among about 160,000 clones listed, around four fifths were seen once. Concerning this clone itself: What it recognizes is unknown.

Notes on the study in general: Presence/absence analyses took donor sequencing depth as roughly uniform. It was reported that TCR beta sequences correctly inferred the HLA-A and HLA-B alleles for most subjects. Listed as cytomegalovirus-associated were 164 TCR beta chains.

Healthy people donating bone marrow made up the donors. Germline V gives CDR1 MDHEN, CDR2 SYDVKM. V was cut by 3 bases and J by 7 bases, with 3 bases left in between. The CDR3 extends over 11 amino acids. This rearrangement joins TRBV28 to TRBJ2-2; D is undetermined. The sequence was collected from a man between 45 and 60 years old in good health and CMV-seropositive. The sequenced material came from PBMCs. CDR3 in DNA: TGTGCCAGCAGTTTTTACGGGGAGCTGTTTTTT. As protein: CASSFYGELFF.